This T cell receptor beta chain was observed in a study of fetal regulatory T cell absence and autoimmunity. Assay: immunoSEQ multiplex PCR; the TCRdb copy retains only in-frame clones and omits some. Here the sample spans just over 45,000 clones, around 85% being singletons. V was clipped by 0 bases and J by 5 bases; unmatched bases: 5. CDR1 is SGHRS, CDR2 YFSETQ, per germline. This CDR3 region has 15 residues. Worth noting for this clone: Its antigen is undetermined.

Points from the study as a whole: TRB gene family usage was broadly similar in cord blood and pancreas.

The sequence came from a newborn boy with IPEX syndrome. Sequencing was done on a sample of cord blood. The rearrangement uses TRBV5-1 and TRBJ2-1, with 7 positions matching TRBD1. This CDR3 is CASSLGQGPHNEQFF. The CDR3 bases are TGCGCCAGCAGCTTGGGACAGGGCCCTCACAATGAGCAGTTCTTC.